A selection of T cell receptor beta chains follows, all from one sample in a study of blood T cell repertoires in COVID-19. The data were produced by immunoSEQ multiplex PCR, yet TCRdb's version contains in-frame clones alone and is incomplete. The sample consists of around 130,000 clones, under 90% of them appearing once. The sample comprised PBMCs or T cells enriched from blood (not recorded which). Receptor source: a man in his forties with acute COVID-19. The CDR3 runs from the conserved cysteine through the conserved F or W. The order of the fields is clone size, V gene, J gene, D gene, CDR3 DNA, CDR3 protein. The D gene is left open where the match is weak. Only some rows state a clone size, as once, few, many or a class for expanded clones.

-	TRBV4-2	TRBJ1-1	-	TGTGCCAGCAGCCACGCTCCCGGCAGCCCCGGGGACACTGAAGCTTTCTTT	CASSHAPGSPGDTEAFF
-	TRBV5-1	TRBJ2-3	-	TGCGCCAGCAGCTTATTAGACAGTAGCACAGATACGCAGTATTTT	CASSLLDSSTDTQYF
-	TRBV7-9	TRBJ2-3	-	TGTGCCAGCAGCTTAGAATCAGGGTGGGGAACAGATACGCAGTATTTT	CASSLESGWGTDTQYF
-	TRBV19	TRBJ1-1	-	TGTGCCAGCCGGAAGGCTCAGGGTGGTACTGAAGCTTTCTTT	CASRKAQGGTEAFF
-	TRBV9	TRBJ2-3	TRBD2	TGTGCCAGCAGCGTAGGGAGGTTCCTAGCGGGTCTCACAGATACGCAGTATTTT	CASSVGRFLAGLTDTQYF
-	TRBV2	TRBJ1-2	-	TGTGCCAGCCCCCCGGGACTTAAGTCTGGCTACACCTTC	CASPPGLKSGYTF
-	TRBV7-7	TRBJ2-2	TRBD2	TGTGCTAGCAGGGGACTAGCGGGAGGTGGCGGGGAGCTGTTTTTT	CASRGLAGGGGELFF
once	TRBV21-1	TRBJ2-2	-	TGTGCCAGCAATGGGAGTCACAGGGGGGAGGCGGACACCGGGGAGCTGTTTTTT	CASNGSHRGEADTGELFF
once	TRBV9	TRBJ1-2	TRBD1	TGTGCCAGCACTTCTCAGGGGGCTTACTATGGCTACACCTTC	CASTSQGAYYGYTF
-	TRBV10-3	TRBJ2-7	-	TGTGCCATTCGAACAGGTCAGGACTCCTACGAGCAGTACTTC	CAIRTGQDSYEQYF
-	TRBV3-1/TRBV3-2	TRBJ1-1	-	TGTGCCAGCAGCTACACAGAGAACACTGAAGCTTTCTTT	CASSYTENTEAFF
-	TRBV6-5	TRBJ1-5	-	TGTGCCAGCAGTTCCACGAGGCAGCCCCAGCATTTT	CASSSTRQPQHF
-	TRBV10-3	TRBJ1-3	-	TGTGCCATCAGTGAAGGCAGGGTACGAGATCACTCTGGAAACACCATATATTTT	CAISEGRVRDHSGNTIYF
-	TRBV5-1	TRBJ1-4	-	TGCGCCAGCAGCTTGTCTTATGCTGGGGCAGGAGAAAAACTGTTTTTT	CASSLSYAGAGEKLFF
-	TRBV6-1	TRBJ2-3	-	TGTGCCAGCAGTGAAGCGTGGGGCAGGGAAACAGATACGCAGTATTTT	CASSEAWGRETDTQYF
few	TRBV5-4	TRBJ2-5	-	TGTGCCAGCAGTCTTAATAGCCAAGAGACCCAGTACTTC	CASSLNSQETQYF
-	TRBV3-1/TRBV3-2	TRBJ2-1	-	TGTGCCAGCAGCCCCGTGGCGGGGCCGTACAATGAGCAGTTCTTC	CASSPVAGPYNEQFF
-	TRBV6-1	TRBJ1-3	-	TGTGCCAGCTTGGACAGCTCTGGAAACACCATATATTTT	CASLDSSGNTIYF
once	TRBV28	TRBJ1-2	-	TGTGCCAGCCTTCGGGGGGGGTTTGACTATGGCTACACCTTC	CASLRGGFDYGYTF
few	TRBV7-2	TRBJ2-2	-	TGTGCCAGCAGCTTTCCGGACTCCGGAACCGGGGAGCTGTTTTTT	CASSFPDSGTGELFF
-	TRBV12-3/TRBV12-4	TRBJ1-2	-	TGTGCCAGCAGTGTAACGATCGGCTATGGCTACACCTTC	CASSVTIGYGYTF
-	TRBV7-9	TRBJ1-2	TRBD1	TGTGCCAGCTCCCAACAGGGGGGACGGGGCTACACCTTC	CASSQQGGRGYTF
-	TRBV6-5	TRBJ1-1	TRBD1	TGTGCCAGCGGGACAGTTGTTAACACTGAAGCTTTCTTT	CASGTVVNTEAFF
-	TRBV2	TRBJ2-7	-	TGTGCCAGCAGTTCTCTACTAGTTCAAGAAGGAGAGCAGTACTTC	CASSSLLVQEGEQYF
-	TRBV27	TRBJ1-5	-	TGTGCCAGCAGTTTTGGTGCAGGGTTCAATCAGCCCCAGCATTTT	CASSFGAGFNQPQHF
-	TRBV29-1	TRBJ2-1	TRBD2	TGCAGCGTTGTCCTGGGACTAGCGAGGGATGAGCAGTTCTTC	CSVVLGLARDEQFF
-	TRBV13	TRBJ2-1	-	TGTGCCAGCAGCTTCACGGATGAGCAGTTCTTC	CASSFTDEQFF